These T cell receptor beta chains were read from a single sample in a study of T cells in Graves' hyperthyroidism and ophthalmopathy. TCRdb re-called the multiplex PCR reads through MiXCR, storing one row per CDR3 protein. The sample holds hundreds of thousands of distinct CDR3 sequences; around 15% are singletons and the top ten take 10%. Sequenced: blood. The origin of the receptors is a woman in her late teens or twenties with Graves' hyperthyroidism. CDR3s include the opening cysteine and the closing phenylalanine or tryptophan.

>TRBJ2-7|TRBV7-9
CASSPRQGPSYEQYF
>TRBJ2-4|TRBV12-3/TRBV12-4
CASTLQGSGSLAKNIQYF
>TRBJ1-2|TRBV6-2/TRBV6-3
CASSYSFQQGANYGYTF
>TRBJ2-3|TRBV3-1
CASSQVKAADTQYF
>TRBJ2-1|TRBV2
CASRPPASGYYNEQFF
>TRBJ2-3|TRBV18
CASSPTAGGPTDTQYF
>TRBJ1-1|TRBV27
CASSSGAGGRMAEAFF
>TRBJ2-1|TRBV6-2/TRBV6-3
CASSYMTGWENEQFF
>TRBJ2-7|TRBV4-3
CASSQGAGGTYEQYF
>TRBJ2-7|TRBV20-1
CSARRARGLNYEQYF
>TRBJ1-4|TRBV11-2
CASNNVGTGNEKLFF
>TRBJ1-4|TRBV19
CASSGTGPNEKLFF
>TRBJ2-5|TRBV5-4
CASSLGRGSVTQYF
>TRBJ2-2|TRBV13
CASSPRWANTGELFF
>TRBJ2-7|TRBV28
CASSQGLAIDPEQYF
>TRBJ2-3|TRBV7-9
CASSLVRENTDTQYF
>TRBJ2-7|TRBV6-5
CASILDRVSLEEQYF
>TRBJ2-1|TRBV7-9
CASSFASGRAVEQFF
>TRBJ1-1|TRBV29-1
CSVGTFLRNTEAFF
>TRBJ1-1|TRBV29-1
CSVEFAGSNTEAFF
>TRBJ1-2|TRBV20-1
CSAPGQGARGYTF
>TRBJ2-3|TRBV9
CASSANPNSGTSVTDTQYF
>TRBJ1-2|TRBV6-2/TRBV6-3
CARGQHYGYTF
>TRBJ2-1|TRBV29-1
CRVQGTGENEQFF
>TRBJ2-5|TRBV18
CASSPRIGQGEETQYF
>TRBJ1-1|TRBV28
CASRRDWGRDTEAFF
>TRBJ1-1|TRBV6-5
CASSSIPARGKAFF